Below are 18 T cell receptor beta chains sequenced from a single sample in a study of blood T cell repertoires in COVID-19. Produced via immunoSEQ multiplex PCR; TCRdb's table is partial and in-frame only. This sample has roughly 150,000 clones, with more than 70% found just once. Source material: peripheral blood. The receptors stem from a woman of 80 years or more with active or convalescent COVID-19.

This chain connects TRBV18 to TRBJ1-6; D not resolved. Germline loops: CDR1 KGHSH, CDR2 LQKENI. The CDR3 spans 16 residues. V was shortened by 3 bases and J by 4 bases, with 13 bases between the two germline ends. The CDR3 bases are TGTGCCAGCTCACCTACGGGGATGGATTATAATTCACCCCTCCACTTT. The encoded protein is CASSPTGMDYNSPLHF.

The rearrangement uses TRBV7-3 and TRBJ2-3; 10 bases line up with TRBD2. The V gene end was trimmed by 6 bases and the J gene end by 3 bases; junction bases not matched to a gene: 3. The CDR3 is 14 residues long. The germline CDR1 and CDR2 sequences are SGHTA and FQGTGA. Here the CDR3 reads CASSKTSGTDTQYF. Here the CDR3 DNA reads TGTGCCAGCAGTAAGACTAGCGGGACAGATACGCAGTATTTT.

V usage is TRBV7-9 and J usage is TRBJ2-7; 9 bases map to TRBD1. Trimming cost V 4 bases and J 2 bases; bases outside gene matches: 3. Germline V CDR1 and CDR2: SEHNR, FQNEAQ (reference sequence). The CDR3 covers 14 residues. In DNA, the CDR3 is TGTGCCAGCAGCTCCTGGGACAGGGCCTACGAGCAGTACTTC. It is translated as CASSSWDRAYEQYF.

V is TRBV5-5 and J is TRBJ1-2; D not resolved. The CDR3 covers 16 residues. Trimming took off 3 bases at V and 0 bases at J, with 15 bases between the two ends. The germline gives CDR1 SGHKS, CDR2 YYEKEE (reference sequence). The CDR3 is CASSSFPLGANYGYTF. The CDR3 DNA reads TGTGCCAGCAGCTCTTTCCCTCTCGGGGCTAACTATGGCTACACCTTC.

The CDR3 loop reads CASSYVARGRAEAFF. For the CDR3, the DNA is TGTGCCAGCAGTTACGTCGCCAGGGGAAGGGCTGAAGCTTTCTTT. J is TRBJ1-1 and V is TRBV6-5, with D possibly matching TRBD1 (6 bases). The ends were cut back, 2 bases at V and 6 bases at J, with 16 bases in the middle. This CDR3 has 15 amino acids. From germline, CDR1 is MNHEY and CDR2 SVGAGI.

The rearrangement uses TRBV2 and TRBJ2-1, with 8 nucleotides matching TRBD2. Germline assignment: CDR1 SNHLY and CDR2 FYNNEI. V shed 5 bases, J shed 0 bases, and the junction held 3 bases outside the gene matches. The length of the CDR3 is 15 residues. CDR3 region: CASSLLAVSYNEQFF. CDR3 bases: TGTGCCAGCAGTTTACTAGCGGTCTCCTACAATGAGCAGTTCTTC.

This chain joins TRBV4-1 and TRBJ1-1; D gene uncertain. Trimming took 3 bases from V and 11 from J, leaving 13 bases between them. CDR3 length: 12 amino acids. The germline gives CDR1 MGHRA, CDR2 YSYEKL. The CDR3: CASSQPAGMAFF. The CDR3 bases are TGCGCCAGCAGCCAGCCGGCGGGGATGGCTTTCTTT.

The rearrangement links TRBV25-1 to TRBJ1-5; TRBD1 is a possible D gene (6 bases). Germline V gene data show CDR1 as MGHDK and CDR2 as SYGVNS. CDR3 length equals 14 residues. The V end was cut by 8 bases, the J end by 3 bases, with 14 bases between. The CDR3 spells CASGTNRDNQPQHF. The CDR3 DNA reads TGTGCCAGCGGAACGAACAGGGACAATCAGCCCCAGCATTTT. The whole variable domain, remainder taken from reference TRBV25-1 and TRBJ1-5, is EADIYQTPRYLVIGTGKKITLECSQTMGHDKMYWYQQDPGMELHLIHYSYGVNSTEKGDLSSESTVSRIRTEHFPLTLESARPSHTSQYLCASGTNRDNQPQHFGDGTRLSIL.

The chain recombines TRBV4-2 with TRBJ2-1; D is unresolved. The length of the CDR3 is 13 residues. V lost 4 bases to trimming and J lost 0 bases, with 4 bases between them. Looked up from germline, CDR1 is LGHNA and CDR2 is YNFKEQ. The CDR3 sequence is CASSLSSYNEQFF. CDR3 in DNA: TGTGCCAGCAGCCTTAGCTCCTACAATGAGCAGTTCTTC.

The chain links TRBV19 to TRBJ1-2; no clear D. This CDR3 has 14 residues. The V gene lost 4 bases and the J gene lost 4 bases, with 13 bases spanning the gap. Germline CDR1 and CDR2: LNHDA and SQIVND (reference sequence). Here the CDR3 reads CASSKEDGFYGYTF. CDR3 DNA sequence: TGTGCCAGTAGTAAAGAAGACGGGTTCTATGGCTACACCTTC.

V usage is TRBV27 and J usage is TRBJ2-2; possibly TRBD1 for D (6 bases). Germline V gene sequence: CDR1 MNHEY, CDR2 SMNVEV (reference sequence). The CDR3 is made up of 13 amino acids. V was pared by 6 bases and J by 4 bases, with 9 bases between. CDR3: CASRRGSTGELFF. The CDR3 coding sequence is TGTGCCAGCAGGAGGGGGAGCACCGGGGAGCTGTTTTTT.

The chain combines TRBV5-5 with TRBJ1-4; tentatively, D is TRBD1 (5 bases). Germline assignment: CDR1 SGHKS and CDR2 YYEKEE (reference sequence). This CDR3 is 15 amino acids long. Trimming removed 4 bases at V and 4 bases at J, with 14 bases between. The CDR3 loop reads CASSPPGTYNEKLFF. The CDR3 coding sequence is TGTGCCAGCAGCCCACCCGGGACTTATAATGAAAAACTGTTTTTT.

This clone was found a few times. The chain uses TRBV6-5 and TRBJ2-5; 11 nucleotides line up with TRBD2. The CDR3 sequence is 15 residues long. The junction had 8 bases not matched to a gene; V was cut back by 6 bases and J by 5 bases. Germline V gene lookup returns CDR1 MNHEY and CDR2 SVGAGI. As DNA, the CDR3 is TGTGCCAGCAGCCAAACTAGCGGGAGTTCGGAGACCCAGTACTTC. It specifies CASSQTSGSSETQYF.

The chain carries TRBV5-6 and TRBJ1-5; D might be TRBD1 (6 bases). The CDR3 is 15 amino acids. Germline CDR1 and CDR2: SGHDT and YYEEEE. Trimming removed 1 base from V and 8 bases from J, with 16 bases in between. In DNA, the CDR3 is TGTGCCAGCAGCTTGTGGACAGCCTCTAGGAAGCCCCAGCATTTT. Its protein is CASSLWTASRKPQHF.

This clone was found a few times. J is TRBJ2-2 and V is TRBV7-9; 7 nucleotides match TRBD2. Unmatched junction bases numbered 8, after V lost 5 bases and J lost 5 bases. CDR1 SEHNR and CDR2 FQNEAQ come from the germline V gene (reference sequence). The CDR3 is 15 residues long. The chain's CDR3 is CASSPLGGRTGELFF. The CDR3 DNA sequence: TGTGCCAGCAGCCCCCTCGGGGGGAGGACCGGGGAGCTGTTTTTT. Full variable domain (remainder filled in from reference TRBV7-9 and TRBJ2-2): DTGVSQNPRHKITKRGQNVTFRCDPISEHNRLYWYRQTLGQGPEFLTYFQNEAQLEKSRLLSDRFSAERPKGSFSTLEIQRTEQGDSAMYLCASSPLGGRTGELFFGEGSRLTVL.

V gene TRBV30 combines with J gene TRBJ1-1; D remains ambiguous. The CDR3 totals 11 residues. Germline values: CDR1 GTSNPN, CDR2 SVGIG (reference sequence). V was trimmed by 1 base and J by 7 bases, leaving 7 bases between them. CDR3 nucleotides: TGTGCCTGGAGTGCCCGGGGTGAAGCTTTCTTT. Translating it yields CAWSARGEAFF.

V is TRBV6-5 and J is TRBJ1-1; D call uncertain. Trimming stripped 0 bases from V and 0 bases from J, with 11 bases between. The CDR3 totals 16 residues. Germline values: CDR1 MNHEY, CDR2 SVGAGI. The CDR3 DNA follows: TGTGCCAGCAGTTACTCAGGTGGCAGGATGAACACTGAAGCTTTCTTT. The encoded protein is CASSYSGGRMNTEAFF.

CDR3 sequence: CASSSHRGPYEQYF. The CDR3 nucleotides are TGTGCCAGCAGTTCTCACAGGGGGCCCTACGAGCAGTACTTC. The chain recombines TRBV6-2 or TRBV6-3 with TRBJ2-7, with 9 bases that match TRBD1. CDR1 MNHEY and CDR2 SVGEGT come from the germline V gene. The CDR3 has 14 residues. The junction had 3 bases not matched to a gene; V was cut back by 4 bases and J by 2 bases.